The TCR beta chain under discussion was sequenced for a study of T cell responses to AZD1222 COVID-19 vaccine. The method was immunoSEQ multiplex PCR; TCRdb's version includes in-frame clones alone and lacks a portion of them. This sample carries 150,000 or so clones, about 88% of them seen once, and the ten largest clones take 2.5% to 4%. Deletions cut 8 bases from V and 2 bases from J, with 4 bases between. Per germline, CDR1 MNHNY and CDR2 SVGAGI (reference sequence). CDR3 size: 11 residues. J is TRBJ2-1 and V is TRBV6-6, with D unresolved. This sample comprised peripheral blood, obtained on day 0 of AZD1222 vaccination. The receptor was derived from an adult in good health. CDR3 coding DNA: TGTGCCAGCCCAGCCTACAATGAGCAGTTCTTC. Translation: CASPAYNEQFF.